Following are 3 T cell receptor beta chains from one sample sequenced in a study of regulatory T cells in long-lasting Graves disease. The sample's time point: newly diagnosed GD, antithyroid drugs for less than 3 months. Scientists built the TCR library using RNA that was extracted from PBMCs. Arm-PCR of CDR3 regions and iRepertoire HTBI primers were the basis on which TCR beta libraries were built. Each CDR3 protein is one row after TCRdb ran MiXCR on the multiplex PCR reads. The data show more than 350,000 distinct CDR3 sequences, 15% seen once. In addition, the sample was reused for a study of T cells in Graves' hyperthyroidism and ophthalmopathy.

The specimen comprised peripheral blood mononuclear cells (PBMCs), sampled at new diagnosis, from a patient treated with antithyroid drugs. These receptors were taken from a woman aged 30 to 39 with Graves disease.

The V and J genes are TRBV11-2 and TRBJ2-1; a possible D gene is TRBD1 (6 bases). The DNA end is more similar to TRBJ2-5, so the J call may be wrong. Germline loops: CDR1 SGHAT, CDR2 FQNNGV. The CDR3 covers 13 residues. The CDR3 DNA reads as TGTGCCAGCAGCTGGAAAGGGGGAGAGACCCAGTACTTC. Residues: CASSWKGGETQYF.

At least ten counts were recorded for this clonotype. The genes are TRBV12-3 or TRBV12-4 and TRBJ2-2, with D hard to call. V was pared by 1 base and J by 8 bases, with 8 bases between. The CDR3 spans 13 residues. The CDR3 DNA sequence: TGTGCCAGCAGTTTAGGAACCAGAGGGGAGCTGTTTTTT. Translation: CASSLGTRGELFF.

This clonotype showed up many times. This chain connects TRBV28 to TRBJ2-1; 12 positions match TRBD2. CDR3 size: 16 residues. Trimming took 4 bases from V and 11 from J; bases not matched to a gene: 12. The V gene's germline CDR1 is MDHEN and CDR2 SYDVKM. The CDR3 DNA sequence: TGTGCCAGCAGTTCCCCGGGGACTAGCGGGTTTCGCCAGCAGTTCTTC. Its translation is CASSSPGTSGFRQQFF.